The following is a T cell receptor (beta chain) sequence with its context. Its antigen is unidentified. This sample was taken from a study of CD4 T cells in relation to SARS-CoV-2 and coronaviruses. The CDR3 covers 20 residues. Before the COVID-19 pandemic, during about 2011-2018, CD4+ T cells were taken from unexposed donors. Naive and memory CD4+ T cells came from enriched cryopreserved PBMCs. Sequencing was performed with immunoSEQ multiplex PCR; in TCRdb, only in-frame clones are kept and a portion is missing. The sample has 65,000 or so clones; roughly 93% are singletons. Study-wide points: Samples before the pandemic and after infection were not matched within any donor. In around two thirds of donors, memory CD4+ clonotypes crossrecognized SARS-CoV-2 and at least one common cold coronavirus spike.

This TCR was recovered from a human donor in good health. The V gene is TRBV21-1, the J gene TRBJ2-7; the D call in the table, TRBD2, was not verified against the DNA. TRBV21-1 is a pseudogene segment. Sequences were obtained from naive CD4+ T cells from PBMCs. Subset given: naive CD4+ T cells isolated by negative enrichment. The CDR3 DNA reads TGTGCCAGCAGCTTGCGTTGGACTAGCGGGAGGTTCGGGAGCTCCTACGAGCAGTACTTC. Translating it yields CASSLRWTSGRFGSSYEQYF.